This entry describes one T cell receptor (beta chain). The antigen remains undetermined. This sample was taken from a study of identical twins. The study, taken as a whole, reports: Memory repertoires showed no such pattern, whereas abundant cord blood beta clonotypes carried fewer insertions. It was possible that invariant MAIT and iNKT cells partly confounded the zero-insertion analyses.

The junction had 6 bases not matched to a gene; V was cut back by 0 bases and J by 4 bases. Germline CDR1 is SGDLS and CDR2 is YYNGEE. The CDR3 is 15 residues long. TCRdb fed the 5' RACE reads into MiXCR, producing one record per CDR3 protein. The sample consists of about 220,000 distinct CDR3 sequences, roughly 7.1% of them appearing once. The sample also formed part of further work on T cells expressing NK-cell markers. In that study: Sorted CD3+CD56+NKG2C+, CD3+CD56+NKG2C- and CD3+CD56-NKG2C+ T-cell subsets were beta-chain profiled.

The sample comprised CD8+ T cells sorted from blood. The sequence was collected from a woman between 18 and 30 years old in good health. The gene calls are TRBV9 and TRBJ2-5; 7 bases map to TRBD2. Written as DNA, the CDR3 is TGTGCCAGCAGCGTAGAAGGGACTATGGGAGAGACCCAGTACTTC. Its translation is CASSVEGTMGETQYF.